Detailed here is one T cell receptor beta chain. Its antigen is not known. Described time point: sample taken at primary tumor resection. From tumor, nontumor lung or frozen PBMC, whole RNA was taken unsorted for sequencing. The data derive from a study of spatial heterogeneity in lung cancer. Looking at the study overall: The study consistently detected more beta-chain than alpha-chain sequences. Raw reads showed each unique TCR and UMI combination turning up more than ten times on average.

TCRdb re-derived calls from the 5' RACE reads in MiXCR, one entry per CDR3 protein. The table lists roughly 2,000 distinct CDR3 sequences, about two fifths of them singletons. General study findings and limits: Within tumors, counts of expanded alpha and beta TCRs tracked tumor mutation counts.

V trimming: 7 bases; J trimming: 3 bases; junction bases outside the gene matches: 9. CDR3 length equals 14 residues. The TCR was taken from a male donor with early-stage non-small cell lung cancer. Sequencing used lung tumor tissue, obtained at surgery. The rearrangement links TRBV12-3 or TRBV12-4 to TRBJ2-7; 7 positions agree with TRBD2. The CDR3 DNA reads as TGTGCCAGCACCCCAGGAGGGGACTACTACGAGCAGTACTTC. Translating it yields CASTPGGDYYEQYF.